The rows below give T cell receptor beta chains drawn from one sample of a study of molecular identifiers for immune sequencing clone quantification. TCRdb recomputed calls from the PCR reads with MiXCR, one row per CDR3 protein. The repertoire has roughly 10,000 distinct CDR3 sequences, 19% of them found once; the top ten carry over 1.5%. Sequenced material: naive CD8+ T cells from blood, with Jurkat cell RNA spiked in. The receptors come from a human donor in good health. Some libraries in this study had Jurkat cell RNA spiked in. CDR3s include the opening cysteine and the closing phenylalanine or tryptophan. The order of the fields is clone size, J gene, D gene, V gene, CDR3 protein, CDR3 DNA. A D gene is named only where the DNA matches it firmly. Clone size, where shown, is once, few, many, or a class for clones that have expanded.

clone size: once; J gene: TRBJ1-5; D gene: -; V gene: TRBV7-2; CDR3 protein: CASSFLGSGNQPQHF; CDR3 DNA: TGTGCCAGCAGCTTTTTAGGGAGTGGCAATCAGCCCCAGCATTTT
clone size: many; J gene: TRBJ2-5; D gene: TRBD2; V gene: TRBV7-6; CDR3 protein: CASSFTSGYQETQYF; CDR3 DNA: TGTGCCAGCAGCTTTACTAGCGGGTACCAAGAGACCCAGTACTTC
clone size: few; J gene: TRBJ1-2; D gene: -; V gene: TRBV11-2; CDR3 protein: CASSFLSGGARGYTF; CDR3 DNA: TGTGCCAGCAGCTTTTTGTCAGGTGGAGCGAGGGGCTACACCTTC
clone size: few; J gene: TRBJ2-7; D gene: TRBD1; V gene: TRBV29-1; CDR3 protein: CSALTGFYEQYF; CDR3 DNA: TGCAGCGCATTGACAGGGTTCTACGAGCAGTACTTC
clone size: few; J gene: TRBJ2-1; D gene: TRBD2; V gene: TRBV20-1; CDR3 protein: CSARGVPSGSNEQFF; CDR3 DNA: TGCAGTGCTAGAGGGGTCCCTAGCGGGAGCAATGAGCAGTTCTTC
clone size: medium-sized; J gene: TRBJ2-3; D gene: -; V gene: TRBV19; CDR3 protein: CASSIGGDTQYF; CDR3 DNA: TGTGCCAGTAGTATAGGGGGAGATACGCAGTATTTT
clone size: medium-sized; J gene: TRBJ2-7; D gene: TRBD2; V gene: TRBV6-1; CDR3 protein: CASSEHPGTNYEQYF; CDR3 DNA: TGTGCCAGCAGTGAACACCCCGGGACTAACTACGAGCAGTACTTC
clone size: many; J gene: TRBJ1-3; D gene: -; V gene: TRBV28; CDR3 protein: CASSFGGSGNTIYF; CDR3 DNA: TGTGCCAGCAGTTTCGGTGGATCTGGAAACACCATATATTTT
clone size: many; J gene: TRBJ2-7; D gene: -; V gene: TRBV27; CDR3 protein: CASSSPPTLDRNYEQYF; CDR3 DNA: TGTGCCAGCAGCTCCCCCCCCACCCTAGACAGAAACTACGAGCAGTACTTC
clone size: -; J gene: TRBJ2-7; D gene: -; V gene: TRBV11-1; CDR3 protein: CASSSYSVCEQYF; CDR3 DNA: TGTGCCAGCAGCTCTTACTCGGTCTGCGAGCAGTACTTC
clone size: many; J gene: TRBJ2-5; D gene: TRBD2; V gene: TRBV12-3/TRBV12-4; CDR3 protein: CASSLTSGRVQETQYF; CDR3 DNA: TGTGCCAGCAGTTTGACTAGCGGGAGGGTGCAAGAGACCCAGTACTTC
clone size: -; J gene: TRBJ2-5; D gene: -; V gene: TRBV2; CDR3 protein: CASSDIRPVSEETQYF; CDR3 DNA: TGTGCCAGCAGTGATATACGTCCAGTCTCTGAGGAGACCCAGTACTTC
clone size: few; J gene: TRBJ1-5; D gene: -; V gene: TRBV4-1; CDR3 protein: CASSPTGSNQPQHF; CDR3 DNA: TGCGCCAGCAGCCCCACCGGTAGCAATCAGCCCCAGCATTTT
clone size: -; J gene: TRBJ1-5; D gene: -; V gene: TRBV5-8; CDR3 protein: CASSFCQPQHF; CDR3 DNA: TGTGCCAGCAGCTTCTGTCAGCCCCAGCATTTT
clone size: medium-sized; J gene: TRBJ2-7; D gene: TRBD1; V gene: TRBV11-2; CDR3 protein: CASSLWDRDEQYF; CDR3 DNA: TGTGCCAGCAGCTTATGGGACAGGGACGAGCAGTACTTC
clone size: many; J gene: TRBJ2-3; D gene: -; V gene: TRBV12-3/TRBV12-4; CDR3 protein: CASSLSTDTQYF; CDR3 DNA: TGTGCCAGCAGCTTAAGCACAGATACGCAGTATTTT
clone size: medium-sized; J gene: TRBJ1-1; D gene: TRBD1; V gene: TRBV19; CDR3 protein: CASSSGTGDSNTEAFF; CDR3 DNA: TGTGCCAGTAGCTCCGGGACAGGGGACTCAAACACTGAAGCTTTCTTT
clone size: -; J gene: TRBJ2-7; D gene: TRBD2; V gene: TRBV28; CDR3 protein: CASGGAGGQYF; CDR3 DNA: TGTGCCAGCGGAGGGGCGGGGGGGCAGTACTTC
clone size: many; J gene: TRBJ1-1; D gene: -; V gene: TRBV25-1; CDR3 protein: CASGGGETIGAFF; CDR3 DNA: TGTGCCAGCGGGGGGGGCGAGACGATTGGAGCTTTCTTT
clone size: medium-sized; J gene: TRBJ1-5; D gene: TRBD1; V gene: TRBV7-9; CDR3 protein: CASSSGTGGPSNQPQHF; CDR3 DNA: TGTGCCAGCAGCTCCGGGACAGGGGGCCCGAGCAATCAGCCCCAGCATTTT
clone size: many; J gene: TRBJ2-2; D gene: -; V gene: TRBV11-2; CDR3 protein: CASSLVSSVGELFF; CDR3 DNA: TGTGCCAGCAGCTTAGTCTCGAGTGTCGGGGAGCTGTTTTTT
clone size: many; J gene: TRBJ2-1; D gene: TRBD2; V gene: TRBV28; CDR3 protein: CACSFPREGRVEQFF; CDR3 DNA: TGTGCCTGCAGTTTTCCGCGGGAGGGCCGGGTTGAGCAGTTCTTC
clone size: many; J gene: TRBJ2-5; D gene: -; V gene: TRBV9; CDR3 protein: CASSTGRGALGTQETQYF; CDR3 DNA: TGTGCCAGCAGCACGGGCCGGGGAGCGTTAGGGACTCAAGAGACCCAGTACTTC
clone size: few; J gene: TRBJ2-3; D gene: -; V gene: TRBV4-1; CDR3 protein: CASSQLGLSTDTQYF; CDR3 DNA: TGCGCCAGCAGCCAACTGGGGCTCAGCACAGATACGCAGTATTTT
clone size: few; J gene: TRBJ2-2; D gene: -; V gene: TRBV12-3/TRBV12-4; CDR3 protein: CASNTGPGELFF; CDR3 DNA: TGTGCCAGCAATACGGGGCCCGGGGAGCTGTTTTTT
clone size: medium-sized; J gene: TRBJ2-3; D gene: -; V gene: TRBV7-9; CDR3 protein: CASSLAATDTQYF; CDR3 DNA: TGTGCCAGCAGCTTAGCAGCGACAGATACGCAGTATTTT
clone size: many; J gene: TRBJ1-4; D gene: -; V gene: TRBV28; CDR3 protein: CASSSPGAEWYEKLFF; CDR3 DNA: TGTGCCAGCAGTTCGCCCGGGGCAGAATGGTACGAAAAACTGTTTTTT
clone size: medium-sized; J gene: TRBJ2-3; D gene: TRBD1; V gene: TRBV6-4; CDR3 protein: CASRGARGTDTQYF; CDR3 DNA: TGTGCCAGCAGGGGGGCCAGGGGGACAGATACGCAGTATTTT
clone size: many; J gene: TRBJ2-3; D gene: TRBD2; V gene: TRBV27; CDR3 protein: CASSLIRGGPTDTQYF; CDR3 DNA: TGTGCCAGCAGTTTAATCCGCGGGGGGCCCACAGATACGCAGTATTTT
clone size: -; J gene: TRBJ2-3; D gene: TRBD2; V gene: TRBV3-1; CDR3 protein: CASSHTGTSGFFTDTQYF; CDR3 DNA: TGTGCCAGCAGCCATACGGGGACTAGCGGGTTTTTCACAGATACGCAGTATTTT
clone size: many; J gene: TRBJ2-1; D gene: TRBD2; V gene: TRBV29-1; CDR3 protein: CSVLPLAGAGDEQFF; CDR3 DNA: TGCAGCGTTCTCCCTCTAGCGGGAGCGGGGGATGAGCAGTTCTTC
clone size: -; J gene: TRBJ2-1; D gene: TRBD2; V gene: TRBV6-2/TRBV6-3; CDR3 protein: CATFSALAGGRDEQFF; CDR3 DNA: TGTGCCACCTTCTCCGCCCTAGCGGGAGGTCGGGATGAGCAGTTCTTC
clone size: many; J gene: TRBJ2-7; D gene: TRBD2; V gene: TRBV7-2; CDR3 protein: CASSLAGLATYEQYF; CDR3 DNA: TGTGCCAGCAGCTTAGCGGGACTAGCGACCTACGAGCAGTACTTC